This is a list of T cell receptor beta chains from one sample in a study of OX40 agonist ivuxolimab in advanced cancers. Sequencing was performed with immunoSEQ multiplex PCR; in TCRdb, only in-frame clones are kept and a portion is missing. The profile covers over 65,000 clones, with around 90% appearing a single time and around 2% taken by the ten largest. The sequences come from CD4+ or CD8+ T cells sorted from blood, collected in a trial of the OX40 agonist ivuxolimab. The receptors derive from an adult with an advanced solid tumor such as melanoma, head and neck, liver or kidney cancer. Each CDR3 is given with its conserved first and last residue. The order of the fields is CDR3 protein, CDR3 DNA, J gene, V gene, clone size, D gene. The D gene is left open where the match is weak. Not every row has a clone size; where given, it reads once, few, many or a size class.

CDR3 protein: CASSLYGTGRNEQFF; CDR3 DNA: TGTGCCAGCAGCCTCTATGGGACAGGGCGGAATGAGCAGTTCTTC; J gene: TRBJ2-1; V gene: TRBV7-2; clone size: -; D gene: TRBD1
CDR3 protein: CASSLGDNPYEQYF; CDR3 DNA: TGCGCCAGCAGCTTGGGGGACAACCCCTACGAGCAGTACTTC; J gene: TRBJ2-7; V gene: TRBV5-1; clone size: -; D gene: -
CDR3 protein: CASSVAGAGDTQYF; CDR3 DNA: TGTGCCAGCAGCGTAGCCGGGGCGGGAGATACGCAGTATTTT; J gene: TRBJ2-3; V gene: TRBV9; clone size: -; D gene: -
CDR3 protein: CASSPGSYSYEQYF; CDR3 DNA: TGTGCCAGCAGCCCCGGGTCCTATTCCTACGAGCAGTACTTC; J gene: TRBJ2-7; V gene: TRBV5-6; clone size: -; D gene: -
CDR3 protein: CASSERGSGSPLHF; CDR3 DNA: TGTGCCAGCAGTGAACGGGGTAGTGGTTCACCCCTCCACTTT; J gene: TRBJ1-6; V gene: TRBV6-1; clone size: -; D gene: -
CDR3 protein: CASSLVGRQGGETQYF; CDR3 DNA: TGCGCCAGCAGCTTGGTGGGGCGTCAGGGAGGAGAGACCCAGTACTTC; J gene: TRBJ2-5; V gene: TRBV5-1; clone size: -; D gene: -
CDR3 protein: CASSFELGYTEAFF; CDR3 DNA: TGCGCCAGCAGCTTCGAGCTGGGGTACACTGAAGCTTTCTTT; J gene: TRBJ1-1; V gene: TRBV5-1; clone size: -; D gene: -
CDR3 protein: CASSSYLAGGPYEQYF; CDR3 DNA: TGCGCCAGCAGCTCCTACCTAGCGGGAGGGCCCTACGAGCAGTACTTC; J gene: TRBJ2-7; V gene: TRBV5-1; clone size: -; D gene: TRBD2
CDR3 protein: CASSLDLGGELFF; CDR3 DNA: TGTGCCAGCAGCTTAGATCTAGGCGGGGAGCTGTTTTTT; J gene: TRBJ2-2; V gene: TRBV11-2; clone size: -; D gene: -
CDR3 protein: CASSLYRNTEAFF; CDR3 DNA: TGTGCCAGCAGTTTATACAGGAACACTGAAGCTTTCTTT; J gene: TRBJ1-1; V gene: TRBV6-5; clone size: -; D gene: -
CDR3 protein: CASSASGTNNEQFF; CDR3 DNA: TGCGCCAGCAGTGCCAGCGGGACGAACAATGAGCAGTTCTTC; J gene: TRBJ2-1; V gene: TRBV10-1; clone size: -; D gene: TRBD2
CDR3 protein: CASSLGQDLTGELFF; CDR3 DNA: TGTGCCAGCAGCCTAGGACAGGATCTCACCGGGGAGCTGTTTTTT; J gene: TRBJ2-2; V gene: TRBV7-2; clone size: -; D gene: TRBD1
CDR3 protein: CASSLTTGWDIQYF; CDR3 DNA: TGTGCCAGCAGCCTTACGACAGGGTGGGACATTCAGTACTTC; J gene: TRBJ2-4; V gene: TRBV2; clone size: -; D gene: TRBD1
CDR3 protein: CASSPRTELLFGSPLHF; CDR3 DNA: TGTGCCAGCAGTCCCAGGACAGAACTTCTGTTCGGTTCACCCCTCCACTTT; J gene: TRBJ1-6; V gene: TRBV28; clone size: -; D gene: -
CDR3 protein: CASSIYLDSGEAFF; CDR3 DNA: TGTGCCAGTAGTATTTATCTGGATAGTGGCGAAGCTTTCTTT; J gene: TRBJ1-1; V gene: TRBV19; clone size: -; D gene: -
CDR3 protein: CASSIRRTSGKSSYEQYF; CDR3 DNA: TGTGCCAGCAGCATAAGAAGGACTAGCGGGAAGAGCTCCTACGAGCAGTACTTC; J gene: TRBJ2-7; V gene: TRBV7-9; clone size: -; D gene: TRBD2
CDR3 protein: CASSVGSPETQYF; CDR3 DNA: TGTGCCAGCAGTGTCGGATCGCCGGAGACCCAGTACTTC; J gene: TRBJ2-5; V gene: TRBV2; clone size: -; D gene: -
CDR3 protein: CATLRSSNQPQHF; CDR3 DNA: TGTGCCACCCTTAGGAGCAGTAATCAGCCCCAGCATTTT; J gene: TRBJ1-5; V gene: TRBV6-1; clone size: -; D gene: -
CDR3 protein: CAWSHGAQETQYF; CDR3 DNA: TGTGCCTGGAGTCATGGGGCGCAAGAGACCCAGTACTTC; J gene: TRBJ2-5; V gene: TRBV30; clone size: -; D gene: -
CDR3 protein: CASAHGANYGYTF; CDR3 DNA: TGTGCCAGCGCTCACGGGGCAAACTATGGCTACACCTTC; J gene: TRBJ1-2; V gene: TRBV11-1; clone size: -; D gene: -
CDR3 protein: CASSFALGVRGNNNEQFF; CDR3 DNA: TGTGCCAGCAGCTTTGCCCTTGGGGTCAGGGGGAACAACAATGAGCAGTTCTTC; J gene: TRBJ2-1; V gene: TRBV11-2; clone size: -; D gene: TRBD1
CDR3 protein: CATRQGFQANYGYTF; CDR3 DNA: TGTGCCACAAGACAGGGTTTCCAAGCTAACTATGGCTACACCTTC; J gene: TRBJ1-2; V gene: TRBV10-3; clone size: -; D gene: TRBD1
CDR3 protein: CASSLQGAIGVETQYF; CDR3 DNA: TGTGCCAGCAGTTTACAGGGGGCGATTGGAGTGGAGACCCAGTACTTC; J gene: TRBJ2-5; V gene: TRBV6-5; clone size: -; D gene: TRBD1
CDR3 protein: CASGTGGSTDTQYF; CDR3 DNA: TGTGCCAGCGGGACGGGCGGTAGCACAGATACGCAGTATTTT; J gene: TRBJ2-3; V gene: TRBV7-2; clone size: -; D gene: -
CDR3 protein: CASSPHLGIGELFF; CDR3 DNA: TGTGCCAGCAGTCCCCATTTGGGGATCGGGGAGCTGTTTTTT; J gene: TRBJ2-2; V gene: TRBV28; clone size: -; D gene: -
CDR3 protein: CASSPGFRETQYF; CDR3 DNA: TGTGCCAGCAGCCCAGGGTTTAGAGAGACCCAGTACTTC; J gene: TRBJ2-5; V gene: TRBV7-8; clone size: -; D gene: -
CDR3 protein: CASSLGQSYGEQFF; CDR3 DNA: TGCGCCAGCAGCTTGGGACAGTCCTACGGGGAGCAGTTCTTC; J gene: TRBJ2-1; V gene: TRBV5-1; clone size: -; D gene: -
CDR3 protein: CASSQDFGDNQPQHF; CDR3 DNA: TGCGCCAGCAGCCAAGATTTTGGGGACAATCAGCCCCAGCATTTT; J gene: TRBJ1-5; V gene: TRBV4-3; clone size: once; D gene: -
CDR3 protein: CASSLGAGGQETQYF; CDR3 DNA: TGTGCCAGCAGCTTAGGGGCCGGAGGGCAAGAGACCCAGTACTTC; J gene: TRBJ2-5; V gene: TRBV11-2; clone size: once; D gene: -
CDR3 protein: CASSQEGRTDQPQHF; CDR3 DNA: TGTGCCAGCAGCCAAGAGGGTCGGACAGATCAGCCCCAGCATTTT; J gene: TRBJ1-5; V gene: TRBV4-2; clone size: -; D gene: -
CDR3 protein: CASGLGLAGGNTDTQYF; CDR3 DNA: TGTGCTAGTGGTTTAGGACTAGCGGGGGGAAACACAGATACGCAGTATTTT; J gene: TRBJ2-3; V gene: TRBV12-5; clone size: -; D gene: TRBD2
CDR3 protein: CASSETQETQYF; CDR3 DNA: TGTGCCAGCAGTGAGACACAAGAGACCCAGTACTTC; J gene: TRBJ2-5; V gene: TRBV2; clone size: -; D gene: -
CDR3 protein: CASSLTGTGAVGGYTF; CDR3 DNA: TGCGCCAGCAGCTTGACCGGGACAGGGGCGGTTGGTGGCTACACCTTC; J gene: TRBJ1-2; V gene: TRBV5-1; clone size: -; D gene: TRBD1
CDR3 protein: CASSPRAVLPQETQYF; CDR3 DNA: TGTGCCAGCAGCCCCCGAGCAGTCCTACCACAAGAGACCCAGTACTTC; J gene: TRBJ2-5; V gene: TRBV7-2; clone size: -; D gene: -
CDR3 protein: CASRDLAVQETQYF; CDR3 DNA: TGTGCCAGCCGTGACCTAGCGGTCCAAGAGACCCAGTACTTC; J gene: TRBJ2-5; V gene: TRBV2; clone size: -; D gene: TRBD2
CDR3 protein: CASSLYGTSGRGETQYF; CDR3 DNA: TGTGCCAGCAGCTTATATGGGACTAGCGGGAGGGGAGAGACCCAGTACTTC; J gene: TRBJ2-5; V gene: TRBV7-9; clone size: -; D gene: TRBD2
CDR3 protein: CASSRGDSALWQYF; CDR3 DNA: TGTGCCAGCAGTAGGGGGGACTCTGCCTTGTGGCAGTACTTC; J gene: TRBJ2-7; V gene: TRBV27; clone size: -; D gene: -
CDR3 protein: CASSSSRTSTDTQYF; CDR3 DNA: TGTGCCAGCAGTTCTTCTCGAACGAGCACAGATACGCAGTATTTT; J gene: TRBJ2-3; V gene: TRBV6-5; clone size: -; D gene: -
CDR3 protein: CASSGIGSEAFF; CDR3 DNA: TGCGCCAGCAGTGGTATAGGAAGTGAAGCTTTCTTT; J gene: TRBJ1-1; V gene: TRBV10-1; clone size: -; D gene: -
CDR3 protein: CASSLRPGQGNQPQHF; CDR3 DNA: TGTGCCAGCAGTTTAAGGCCGGGACAGGGGAATCAGCCCCAGCATTTT; J gene: TRBJ1-5; V gene: TRBV28; clone size: -; D gene: TRBD1
CDR3 protein: CASSPRGRDPKETQYF; CDR3 DNA: TGTGCCAGTAGTCCACGGGGCCGGGACCCAAAAGAGACCCAGTACTTC; J gene: TRBJ2-5; V gene: TRBV19; clone size: -; D gene: -
CDR3 protein: CASSSLRGRVTEAFF; CDR3 DNA: TGTGCCAGCAGCTCGCTCAGGGGGCGCGTGACTGAAGCTTTCTTT; J gene: TRBJ1-1; V gene: TRBV7-9; clone size: few; D gene: TRBD1
CDR3 protein: CASSPDLGGSPLHF; CDR3 DNA: TGTGCCAGCAGCCCTGACTTGGGTGGTTCACCCCTCCACTTT; J gene: TRBJ1-6; V gene: TRBV11-1; clone size: -; D gene: -
CDR3 protein: CASSRQGKSYEQYF; CDR3 DNA: TGTGCCAGCAGCCGACAGGGTAAATCCTACGAGCAGTACTTC; J gene: TRBJ2-7; V gene: TRBV11-3; clone size: once; D gene: TRBD1
CDR3 protein: CASENDQETQYF; CDR3 DNA: TGTGCCAGCGAAAATGACCAAGAGACCCAGTACTTC; J gene: TRBJ2-5; V gene: TRBV11-3; clone size: -; D gene: -
CDR3 protein: CASSSGWGEYGYTF; CDR3 DNA: TGTGCCAGCAGCTCCGGGTGGGGGGAATATGGCTACACCTTC; J gene: TRBJ1-2; V gene: TRBV7-2; clone size: once; D gene: -
CDR3 protein: CASGGRGPDLYGYTF; CDR3 DNA: TGTGCCTCGGGGGGCCGGGGGCCGGACCTCTATGGCTACACCTTC; J gene: TRBJ1-2; V gene: TRBV10-3; clone size: -; D gene: -
CDR3 protein: CASTLGGTFNEQFF; CDR3 DNA: TGTGCCAGCACCTTGGGCGGAACCTTCAATGAGCAGTTCTTC; J gene: TRBJ2-1; V gene: TRBV2; clone size: -; D gene: -
CDR3 protein: CASRPRGVYQPQHF; CDR3 DNA: TGTGCCAGCAGACCCCGGGGGGTCTATCAGCCCCAGCATTTT; J gene: TRBJ1-5; V gene: TRBV10-3; clone size: -; D gene: -
CDR3 protein: CASSYWGGAKEKLFF; CDR3 DNA: TGTGCCAGCAGTTACTGGGGGGGCGCGAAGGAAAAACTGTTTTTT; J gene: TRBJ1-4; V gene: TRBV6-5; clone size: few; D gene: -
CDR3 protein: CASSLPLGQGGEQYF; CDR3 DNA: TGTGCCAGCAGCTTGCCCCTCGGACAGGGGGGCGAGCAGTACTTC; J gene: TRBJ2-7; V gene: TRBV11-2; clone size: -; D gene: TRBD1
CDR3 protein: CASSLNEREDTQYF; CDR3 DNA: TGTGCCAGCAGCTTAAATGAGCGGGAGGATACGCAGTATTTT; J gene: TRBJ2-3; V gene: TRBV7-9; clone size: -; D gene: TRBD2
CDR3 protein: CASSYQGLASIGELFF; CDR3 DNA: TGTGCCAGCAGTTACCAGGGACTAGCGTCAATCGGGGAGCTGTTTTTT; J gene: TRBJ2-2; V gene: TRBV6-5; clone size: -; D gene: TRBD2
CDR3 protein: CASSPGTVSYEQYF; CDR3 DNA: TGCGCCAGCAGCCCCGGGACAGTCTCCTACGAGCAGTACTTC; J gene: TRBJ2-7; V gene: TRBV5-1; clone size: -; D gene: TRBD1
CDR3 protein: CASSLLPQGYEQYF; CDR3 DNA: TGCGCCAGCAGCTTGCTGCCCCAGGGCTACGAGCAGTACTTC; J gene: TRBJ2-7; V gene: TRBV5-1; clone size: -; D gene: -